Following are 10 T cell receptor beta chains from one sample sequenced in a study of T cells in narcolepsy. TCRdb keeps only in-frame clones here, not all; method: immunoSEQ multiplex PCR. In the table there are around 22,000 clones, over 70% of which are singletons. The sequenced sample was memory (CD45RA-) CD4+ T cells from blood. The source of these receptors is a human donor in good health.

The chain carries TRBV13 and TRBJ1-2, with D maybe TRBD1 (6 bases). This CDR3 has 16 amino acids. V lost 4 bases to trimming and J lost 4 bases, with 19 bases between them. Germline V lookup: CDR1 PRHDT, CDR2 FYEKMQ (reference sequence). This CDR3 is CASSSTPGADGYGYTF. CDR3 nucleotide sequence: TGTGCCAGCAGCTCGACGCCAGGGGCCGACGGCTATGGCTACACCTTC.

The J gene is TRBJ2-7, the V gene TRBV29-1; 7 bases fit TRBD2. CDR1 is SQVTM, CDR2 ANQGSEA, per germline. This CDR3 has 12 amino acids. CDR3 protein: CSGGDEPYEQYF. In DNA form, the CDR3 reads TGCAGTGGGGGGGACGAACCCTACGAGCAGTACTTC.

V gene TRBV15 combines with J gene TRBJ2-1; the D is unclear. The CDR3 sequence is 14 residues long. The V end was cut by 2 bases, the J end by 0 bases, with 5 bases between. The germline V gene encodes CDR1 LNHNV and CDR2 YYDKDF (reference sequence). The DNA of the CDR3 is TGTGCCACCAGCAGACAGGTCTCCTACAATGAGCAGTTCTTC. This translates into CATSRQVSYNEQFF.

This chain links TRBV11-2 with TRBJ1-3, with no clear D. Trimming shortened V by 2 bases and J by 2 bases, and 10 bases separated the two germline ends. Germline loops: CDR1 SGHAT, CDR2 FQNNGV. CDR3 size: 15 residues. The CDR3 reads CASSLFLSTGNTIYF. The CDR3 DNA sequence: TGTGCCAGCAGCTTATTTCTATCGACTGGAAACACCATATATTTT.

V is TRBV6-1 and J is TRBJ1-2; D possibly corresponds to TRBD1 (5 bases). In germline, CDR1 is MNHNS, CDR2 SASEGT. CDR3 length: 15 residues. The V and J ends lost 7 bases and 1 base respectively, with 16 bases between them. The CDR3 region has the DNA TGTGCCAGCACCAAGGACATGGGAAGTAACTATGGCTACACCTTC. Translating gives CASTKDMGSNYGYTF.

The chain employs TRBV29-1 and TRBJ2-3; the D gene is possibly TRBD2 (5 bases). V shed 7 bases and J shed 0 bases, with 8 bases lying between them. The CDR3 extends over 12 amino acids. Germline values: CDR1 SQVTM, CDR2 ANQGSEA. The CDR3 nucleotides are TGCAGCGAACTAGTTAGCACAGATACGCAGTATTTT. Encoded protein: CSELVSTDTQYF.

The chain uses TRBV9 and TRBJ2-2; 8 bases align to TRBD2. V lost 4 bases and J lost 4; bases outside the gene matches: 12. This CDR3 contains 17 residues. CDR1 and CDR2 from the germline V gene are SGDLS and YYNGEE. The CDR3, as DNA: TGTGCCAGCAGCTCTGGGTTGGGACTAGACTCCACCGGGGAGCTGTTTTTT. This gives the protein CASSSGLGLDSTGELFF.

This chain connects TRBV5-4 to TRBJ1-1; tentatively, D is TRBD1 (6 bases). The germline V and J ends were trimmed by 2 bases and 8 bases, with 13 bases remaining between them. The CDR3 length is 13 residues. CDR1 and CDR2 (germline): SGHNT, YYREEE (reference sequence). In DNA, the CDR3 is TGTGCCAGCAGCTTTTTCAGGGGACAAGAAGCTTTCTTT. This gives the protein CASSFFRGQEAFF.

The chain employs TRBV7-2 and TRBJ2-3; D might be TRBD2 (6 bases). Trimming removed 3 bases at V and 3 bases at J, with 7 bases between. This CDR3 contains 13 residues. CDR1 SGHTA and CDR2 FQGNSA come from the germline V gene. Written as DNA, the CDR3 is TGTGCCAGCAGCTTGGGACTTACAGATACGCAGTATTTT. Residues: CASSLGLTDTQYF.

The V gene is TRBV6-5, the J gene TRBJ1-6; no clear D. V shed 6 bases and J shed 8 bases, with 11 bases lying between them. CDR3 size: 13 residues. Germline CDR1 reads MNHEY; CDR2 reads SVGAGI. The CDR3 DNA is TGTGCCAGCAGAACGTACGAGGATTCACCCCTCCACTTT. Its protein product is CASRTYEDSPLHF.